This T cell receptor beta chain emerged from a study of T cells in Graves' hyperthyroidism and ophthalmopathy. This clonotype is medium-sized. Authors of the study amplified TCR beta CDR3 regions from RNA transcripts. The study used the HTBI primer set for a first-round RT-PCR of the TCR CDR3. TCRdb recomputed calls from the multiplex PCR reads with MiXCR, one row per CDR3 protein. This sample carries tens of thousands of distinct CDR3 sequences, roughly 45% of them seen once, and the ten largest clones take 10% to 13%. CDR1 and CDR2 from the germline V gene are WNHNN and SYGVQD (reference sequence). The CDR3 extends over 14 amino acids. V dropped 3 bases and J dropped 8 bases, with 16 bases sitting between them.

The sequencing sample was made of blood. The rearrangement joins TRBV10-1 to TRBJ1-2; D gene unclear. The receptor was derived from a woman aged 25-40 years with Graves' hyperthyroidism. This CDR3 reads CASSDGAEGGGYTF. DNA for the CDR3: TGCGCCAGCAGTGACGGAGCGGAAGGTGGCGGCTACACCTTC.